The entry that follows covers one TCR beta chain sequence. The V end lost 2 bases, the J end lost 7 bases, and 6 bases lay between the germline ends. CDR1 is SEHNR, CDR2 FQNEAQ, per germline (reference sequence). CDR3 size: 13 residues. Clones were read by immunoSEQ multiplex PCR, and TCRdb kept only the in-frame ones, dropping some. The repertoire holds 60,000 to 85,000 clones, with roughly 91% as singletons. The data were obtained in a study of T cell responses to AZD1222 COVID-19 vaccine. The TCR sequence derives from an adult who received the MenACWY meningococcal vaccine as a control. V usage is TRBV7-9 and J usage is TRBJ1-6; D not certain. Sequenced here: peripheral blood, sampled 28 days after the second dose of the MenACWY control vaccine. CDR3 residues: CASSLYGNSPLHF. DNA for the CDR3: TGTGCCAGCAGCTTATACGGGAATTCACCCCTCCACTTT.